Listed below are T cell receptor beta chains from one sample, sequenced in a study of T cells after yellow fever vaccination. TCRdb used MiXCR to reprocess the 5' RACE reads, holding one entry per CDR3 protein. The table records 300,000 or so distinct CDR3 sequences, approximately 8% of them present only once. The sequencing used PBMCs, collected 35 to 50 days after the first yellow fever vaccination. The receptors shown here come from a man younger than 30 who received the YFV17D yellow fever vaccine. The CDR3 runs from the conserved cysteine through the conserved F or W. D genes are given only for firm matches. Only some rows state a clone size, as once, few, many or a class for expanded clones.

V	J	size	D	DNA	CDR3
TRBV2	TRBJ2-7	few	TRBD2	TGTGCCAGCAGTGAGGTTAGCGGGCCTTACGAGCAGTACTTC	CASSEVSGPYEQYF
TRBV29-1	TRBJ2-2	many	TRBD1	TGCAGCGTTGAAGTCCTCCCCGGGACAGGGAACACCGGGGAGCTGTTTTTT	CSVEVLPGTGNTGELFF
TRBV4-1	TRBJ2-3	few	-	TGCGCCAGCAGCCATAACCCCCGAGGCGGGGCAACAGATACGCAGTATTTT	CASSHNPRGGATDTQYF
TRBV25-1	TRBJ2-2	many	TRBD1	TGTGCCAGCAGTGGGACAGGGGACACCGGGGAGCTGTTTTTT	CASSGTGDTGELFF
TRBV20-1	TRBJ2-3	few	-	TGCAGTGCCCATAGAATTGGCACAGATACGCAGTATTTT	CSAHRIGTDTQYF
TRBV14	TRBJ1-6	-	-	TGTGCCAGCAGCCTAAGGGGCATCTATAATTCACCCCTCCACTTT	CASSLRGIYNSPLHF
TRBV3-1	TRBJ1-4	many	TRBD1	TGTGCCAGCAGCCCCGGGACAGGAAGACTGTTTTTT	CASSPGTGRLFF
TRBV19	TRBJ2-1	few	-	TGTGCCAGTAGTATCTTTGACAATAGGGGATCCCATGAGCAGTTCTTC	CASSIFDNRGSHEQFF
TRBV20-1	TRBJ1-6	-	-	TGCAGTGCCGAAAGACCCGGGGAATATAATTCACCCCTCCACTTT	CSAERPGEYNSPLHF
TRBV10-3	TRBJ1-5	-	-	TGTGCCATCAGTGAGGGGGGGGGTCAGCCCCAGCATTTT	CAISEGGGQPQHF
TRBV29-1	TRBJ2-1	-	-	TGCAGCGTTGAAAGGGTGGCAGTAGAAAGCGAGCAGTTCTTC	CSVERVAVESEQFF
TRBV4-1	TRBJ1-1	-	-	TGCGCCAGCAGCCAGCCCAATGGGGGCACTGAAGCTTTCTTT	CASSQPNGGTEAFF
TRBV20-1	TRBJ2-5	-	-	TGCACCCTTTATCACACGGGGTACCAAGAGACCCAGTACTTC	CTLYHTGYQETQYF
TRBV6-5	TRBJ1-5	many	-	TGTGCCAGCACCCCGAGGGCAGGAGATCAGCCCCAGCATTTT	CASTPRAGDQPQHF
TRBV10-2	TRBJ2-7	few	-	TGCGCCAGCAGCCCCTCCTTGAACGAGCAGTACTTC	CASSPSLNEQYF
TRBV5-1	TRBJ1-1	many	-	TGCGCCAGCAGCTCTGACACCGGTATGAACACTGAAGCTTTCTTT	CASSSDTGMNTEAFF
TRBV7-2	TRBJ2-5	many	TRBD2	TGTGCCAGCAGCCTCGGGGGGGGGAAAGAGACCCAGTACTTC	CASSLGGGKETQYF
TRBV9	TRBJ2-3	few	-	TGTGCCAGCAGCCCGGGACACCGCACAGATACGCAGTATTTT	CASSPGHRTDTQYF
TRBV4-2	TRBJ1-2	few	-	TGTGCCAGCAGCCAAGAACGGGCAGCTACTAACTATGGCTACACCTTC	CASSQERAATNYGYTF
TRBV3-1	TRBJ1-6	-	TRBD1	TGTGCCAGCAGCCTTTGGGGCAGGGGGCAAAGTTCACCCCTCCACTTT	CASSLWGRGQSSPLHF
TRBV11-2	TRBJ2-2	many	TRBD2	TGTGCCAGCAGCTTAGGTCCCTTACTAGCGGGGAACACCGGGGAGCTGTTTTTT	CASSLGPLLAGNTGELFF
TRBV4-2	TRBJ2-3	-	TRBD2	TGTGCCAGCAGCTCCCCGGGACTAGGGGAGGTGGATACGCAGTATTTT	CASSSPGLGEVDTQYF
TRBV20-1	TRBJ1-6	few	-	TGCAGTGCTCAGATGGGGAACAGCCGTAGTTATAGGTCCTATAATTCACCCCTCCACTTT	CSAQMGNSRSYRSYNSPLHF